Included here is one T cell receptor beta chain sequence, with context. The method was immunoSEQ multiplex PCR; TCRdb's version includes in-frame clones alone and lacks a portion of them. The sample shows about 49,000 clones, around 83% of them seen only once. The sample belongs to a study of radiation and T cells in renal cell carcinoma. Time point noted: baseline pretreatment blood. Treatment indicated: 15 Gy SBRT to primary tumor, nephrectomy 4 weeks later. CDR1 and CDR2 from the germline V gene are MNHEY and SVGAGI. V shed 0 bases and J 2 bases; nucleotides not matched to a gene: 5. This CDR3 has 16 amino acids.

The chain recombines TRBV6-5 with TRBJ2-7, with 9 bases identical to TRBD2. This sequence was found in a woman in her seventies with renal cell carcinoma. Sequenced material: blood, taken from a patient whose treatment included radiotherapy and nephrectomy. CDR3 residues: CASSYSALAGTYEQYF. CDR3 in DNA: TGTGCCAGCAGTTACTCGGCTCTAGCGGGAACCTACGAGCAGTACTTC.